Following are 29 T cell receptor beta chains from one sample sequenced in a study of identical twins. A single record per CDR3 protein comes from TCRdb applying MiXCR to the 5' RACE reads. The table shows 250,000 to 300,000 distinct CDR3 sequences, with about 9% occurring only once. The sample was also linked to a second study, of yellow fever vaccine responses in identical twins.

The sequencing input was CD8+ T cells sorted from blood. The receptors come from a woman under 30 in good health.

This sequence joins TRBV15 and TRBJ2-2; TRBD1 aligns across 9 bases. V dropped 4 bases and J dropped 1; count of bases not matched to a gene: 4. The germline V gene encodes CDR1 LNHNV and CDR2 YYDKDF (reference sequence). The CDR3 covers 16 residues. CDR3 loop: CATSTEGQGNTGELFF. The CDR3 DNA reads as TGTGCCACCAGCACAGAGGGACAGGGGAACACCGGGGAGCTGTTTTTT.

This sequence joins TRBV27 and TRBJ2-1; perhaps D is TRBD1 or TRBD2 (5 bases each). Looked up from germline, CDR1 is MNHEY and CDR2 is SMNVEV (reference sequence). CDR3 length: 16 amino acids. The V end was cut by 3 bases, the J end by 7 bases, with 19 bases between. The CDR3 nucleotides are TGTGCCAGCAGTTTGCCCCCCGGGGCAGCGCAGAATGAGCAGTTCTTC. It is translated as CASSLPPGAAQNEQFF.

This clonotype was detected ten times or more. CDR3 residues: CSAFGGALEYNEQFF. DNA for the CDR3: TGCAGCGCCTTTGGTGGGGCCCTCGAATACAATGAGCAGTTCTTC. The gene calls are TRBV29-1 and TRBJ2-1, with D maybe TRBD1 (5 bases). This CDR3 contains 15 residues. Trimming cost V 7 bases and J 4 bases, with 20 bases left between them. Germline loops: CDR1 SQVTM, CDR2 ANQGSEA.

This clonotype was detected a few times. This chain's CDR3 is CASSPARTGAYEQFF. In DNA, the CDR3 is TGTGCCAGCAGCCCAGCCCGGACAGGGGCCTATGAGCAGTTCTTC. The J gene is TRBJ2-1, the V gene TRBV5-5; 9 bases line up with TRBD1. The CDR3 contains 15 residues. V trimming: 4 bases; J trimming: 8 bases; junction bases outside the gene matches: 10. The germline gives CDR1 SGHKS, CDR2 YYEKEE (reference sequence).

As regards this clonotype: The junction shows a germline mismatch at one end, possibly a read error. The J gene is TRBJ2-3, the V gene TRBV4-1; TRBD1 is a possible D gene (5 bases). The CDR3 extends over 14 amino acids. Looked up from germline, CDR1 is MGHRA and CDR2 is YSYEKL. CDR3 amino acids: CASSQGSGSDTQYF. CDR3 bases: TGCGCCAGCAGCCAAGGGTCAGGGTCAGATACGCAATATTTT.

The chain carries TRBV7-9 and TRBJ1-1; D is unclear. Trimming shortened V by 5 bases and J by 2 bases, and 6 bases separated the two germline ends. CDR3 length: 12 amino acids. CDR1 SEHNR and CDR2 FQNEAQ come from the germline V gene (reference sequence). The CDR3 nucleotides read TGTGCCAGCAGCCCCCTCAACACTGAAGCTTTCTTT. Translation: CASSPLNTEAFF.

This chain links TRBV4-3 with TRBJ2-4; no clear D. V dropped 0 bases and J dropped 5 bases, with 11 bases sitting between them. Germline V gives CDR1 LGHNA, CDR2 YSLEER. CDR3 length equals 15 residues. The CDR3 sequence: CASSQDVGSQNIQYF. The CDR3 DNA sequence: TGCGCCAGCAGCCAAGATGTAGGCAGCCAAAACATTCAGTACTTC.

The table lists this clonotype with a few counts. The rearrangement links TRBV29-1 to TRBJ2-2; 8 nucleotides match TRBD2. Trimming at V came to 3 bases and at J to 5 bases, leaving 8 bases not matched to a gene. The V gene's germline CDR1 is SQVTM and CDR2 ANQGSEA. The CDR3 covers 15 residues. This chain's CDR3 is CSVDLGSGVTGELFF. The CDR3 DNA sequence: TGCAGCGTTGACTTAGGTAGCGGGGTTACCGGGGAGCTGTTTTTT.

This chain links TRBV11-2 with TRBJ2-7; 9 bases match TRBD2. J gave up 4 bases and V 5 bases, and 12 bases lay outside the gene matches. CDR1 and CDR2 (germline): SGHAT, FQNNGV. The CDR3 spans 16 residues. DNA of the CDR3: TGTGCCAGCAGCAATCAACCCCTAGCGGGAAGGTACGAGCAGTACTTC. This codes for CASSNQPLAGRYEQYF. Together with reference TRBV11-2 and TRBJ2-7, the CDR3 gives the full variable domain: EAGVAQSPRYKIIEKRQSVAFWCNPISGHATLYWYQQILGQGPKLLIQFQNNGVVDDSQLPKDRFSAERLKGVDSTLKIQPAKLEDSAVYLCASSNQPLAGRYEQYFGPGTRLTVT.

Only a few counts were recorded for this clonotype. V is TRBV7-9 and J is TRBJ2-7, with D uncertain. The germline V and J ends were trimmed by 2 bases and 5 bases, with 19 bases remaining between them. Germline CDR1 SEHNR, CDR2 FQNEAQ (reference sequence). CDR3 length equals 16 residues. CDR3 nucleotide sequence: TGTGCCAGCAGCTTACGATCGGGTGGGCGCGAGGACGAGCAGTACTTC. Translation: CASSLRSGGREDEQYF.

The chain uses TRBV21-1 and TRBJ2-5. TRBV21-1 represents a pseudogene. CDR3 length: 15 residues. As DNA, the CDR3 is TGTGCCAGCAGCAAAGAGGCTCATTACCAAGAGACCCAGTACTTC. Protein sequence: CASSKEAHYQETQYF.

The chain links TRBV20-1 to TRBJ2-2; 15 bases agree with TRBD2. Trimming cost V 4 bases and J 6 bases; bases outside gene matches: 6. Germline V lookup: CDR1 DFQATT, CDR2 SNEGSKA (reference sequence). CDR3 length: 16 amino acids. The CDR3 sequence: CSATGTSGGQAGELFF. The DNA for the CDR3 is TGCAGTGCTACTGGGACTAGCGGGGGGCAGGCCGGGGAGCTGTTTTTT.

The rearrangement joins TRBV30 to TRBJ2-7; D perhaps matches TRBD1 (6 bases). CDR3 length: 14 residues. Trimming took off 4 bases at V and 7 bases at J, with 20 bases between the two ends. Germline CDR1 GTSNPN, CDR2 SVGIG (reference sequence). CDR3 in amino acids: CAWTAGERSGEQYF. The CDR3 DNA follows: TGTGCCTGGACCGCAGGGGAACGTTCGGGTGAGCAGTACTTC.

This clonotype was seen more than once but under ten times. The gene calls are TRBV2 and TRBJ1-2; no reliable D call. CDR1 is SNHLY and CDR2 is FYNNEI in the germline V gene. The CDR3 is 14 amino acids. With 4 bases removed from V and 5 bases from J, the gap between germline ends came to 14 bases. CDR3 DNA sequence: TGTGCCAGCAGTGGGCTCGACGGCCCATATGGCTACACCTTC. Its protein is CASSGLDGPYGYTF.

This clonotype turned up a few times. The chain employs TRBV3-1 and TRBJ1-2; no clear D. The ends were cut back, 3 bases at V and 9 bases at J, with 8 bases in the middle. CDR3 length: 11 amino acids. Germline assignment: CDR1 LGHDT and CDR2 YNNKEL (reference sequence). CDR3 nucleotide sequence: TGTGCCAGCAGCCAGGGGTACAGCTACACCTTC. This gives the protein CASSQGYSYTF.

This clonotype was counted ten times or more. J is TRBJ2-7 and V is TRBV4-1; a possible D gene is TRBD1 (6 bases). Germline CDR1 is MGHRA and CDR2 is YSYEKL. CDR3 length equals 17 residues. V shed 0 bases and J shed 5 bases, with 20 bases lying between them. The CDR3 DNA sequence: TGCGCCAGCAGCCAAGAGGGGGTCATACAGGGTCGGCACGAGCAGTACTTC. Residues: CASSQEGVIQGRHEQYF.

This clonotype was seen many times. The J gene is TRBJ1-1, the V gene TRBV12-3 or TRBV12-4; D is perhaps TRBD1 (6 bases). Trimming removed 2 bases from V and 3 bases from J, with 7 bases in between. The CDR3 runs 13 residues. The CDR3 coding sequence is TGTGCCAGCAGTTTAACAGGGCACACTGAAGCTTTCTTT. Translating it yields CASSLTGHTEAFF.

This clonotype has more than one count but fewer than ten. CDR3 region: CSARGTWDGYEQYF. The CDR3 bases are TGCAGTGCTAGGGGGACATGGGACGGATACGAGCAGTACTTC. The chain couples TRBV20-1 to TRBJ2-7, with a possible D match to TRBD1 (6 bases). Trimming removed 3 bases at V and 4 bases at J, with 16 bases between. Germline CDR1 reads DFQATT; CDR2 reads SNEGSKA (reference sequence). This CDR3 region has 14 residues.

Regarding this clonotype: At one end the junction does not follow the germline gene, possibly because of a read error. The CDR3 sequence is CANSLEGRQETQYF. The CDR3 DNA follows: TGTGCCAACAGTTTGGAAGGGAGGCAAGAGACCCAGTACTTC. The V call is TRBV12-3 or TRBV12-4, the J call TRBJ2-5; the D gene is possibly TRBD2 (6 bases). The CDR3 has 14 residues.

This clonotype was found a few times. The V gene is TRBV9, the J gene TRBJ2-3; TRBD1 aligns across 9 bases. The CDR3 contains 15 residues. With V trimmed by 2 bases and J by 4 bases, 5 bases remained unmatched. CDR1 and CDR2 (germline): SGDLS, YYNGEE. CDR3 residues: CASSVGQGGADTQYF. Here the CDR3 DNA reads TGTGCCAGCAGCGTGGGACAGGGAGGTGCAGATACGCAGTATTTT.

The J gene is TRBJ1-4, the V gene TRBV28; no firm D call. The CDR3 has 15 residues. V lost 4 bases and J 0 bases, leaving 9 bases between the germline ends. The V gene's germline CDR1 is MDHEN and CDR2 SYDVKM. The CDR3 sequence: CASSSVYATNEKLFF. The CDR3 DNA sequence: TGTGCCAGCAGTTCTGTATATGCAACTAATGAAAAACTGTTTTTT. The variable domain in full, completed from reference TRBV28 and TRBJ1-4, reads DVKVTQSSRYLVKRTGEKVFLECVQDMDHENMFWYRQDPGLGLRLIYFSYDVKMKEKGDIPEGYSVSREKKERFSLILESASTNQTSMYLCASSSVYATNEKLFFGSGTQLSVL.

CDR3 DNA sequence: TGCAGTGCTAGAGCAGTAGACGAGGGTGGCGATGAGCAGTTCTTC. It yields the protein CSARAVDEGGDEQFF. The rearrangement joins TRBV20-1 to TRBJ2-1; possibly TRBD2 for D (5 bases). Germline CDR1 reads DFQATT; CDR2 reads SNEGSKA (reference sequence). V lost 1 base and J 8 bases, leaving 18 bases between the germline ends. The CDR3 consists of 15 residues.

This clonotype was counted at least ten times. The rearrangement links TRBV4-1 to TRBJ2-3, with D perhaps given as TRBD1 or TRBD2 (6 bases each). V dropped 3 bases and J dropped 1 base, with 14 bases sitting between them. The CDR3 has 16 amino acids. Germline CDR1 is MGHRA and CDR2 is YSYEKL. The CDR3 loop reads CASSQGGQPRTDTQYF. The DNA of the CDR3 is TGCGCCAGCAGCCAGGGAGGACAGCCCCGCACAGATACGCAGTATTTT.

This clonotype showed up just a few times. J is TRBJ2-7 and V is TRBV7-9; 10 positions match TRBD2. J lost 3 bases, V lost 3 bases, and 5 bases had no gene match. The CDR3 loop spans 15 amino acids. CDR1 is SEHNR, CDR2 FQNEAQ, per germline (reference sequence). Here the CDR3 reads CASSFGLAENYEQYF. The DNA for the CDR3 is TGTGCCAGCAGCTTTGGACTAGCGGAAAACTACGAGCAGTACTTC.

The chain joins TRBV2 to TRBJ2-3, with D uncertain. Trimming left V 2 bases short and J 3 bases short, with 15 bases between. The CDR3 is 16 residues long. Germline-derived CDR1 and CDR2 are SNHLY and FYNNEI. The CDR3 DNA sequence: TGTGCCAGCAGTGAATTTTTGCCAGCACTAACAGATACGCAGTATTTT. This encodes CASSEFLPALTDTQYF. The full variable domain, with the rest looked up from reference TRBV2 and TRBJ2-3, is EPEVTQTPSHQVTQMGQEVILRCVPISNHLYFYWYRQILGQKVEFLVSFYNNEISEKSEIFDDQFSVERPDGSNFTLKIRSTKLEDSAMYFCASSEFLPALTDTQYFGPGTRLTVL.

This clonotype has at least ten counts. This sequence joins TRBV6-5 and TRBJ2-6, with no clear D. Germline V gene data show CDR1 as MNHEY and CDR2 as SVGAGI. CDR3 length: 14 residues. V dropped 4 bases and J dropped 0 bases, with 4 bases sitting between them. The CDR3, as DNA: TGTGCCAGCAGTTTTGTCTCTGGGGCCAACGTCCTGACTTTC. It translates to CASSFVSGANVLTF.

In this sample, this clonotype turned up once. An end of the junction does not agree with germline; a read error may underlie this. The chain combines TRBV5-6 with TRBJ2-3; possible D gene TRBD2, 5 bases. Germline CDR1 reads SGHDT; CDR2 reads YYEEEE. The CDR3 runs to 13 residues. CDR3 DNA: TGTGCCATCAGCCCCGGGGGCACAGATACGCAGTATTTT. It yields the protein CAISPGGTDTQYF.

The CDR3 sequence: CASSGFASYNEQFF. In nucleotides, the CDR3 is TGTGCCAGTAGCGGATTCGCCTCCTACAATGAGCAGTTCTTC. The rearrangement links TRBV19 to TRBJ2-1; D not resolved. Trimming cost V 6 bases and J 0 bases, with 9 bases left between them. In germline, CDR1 is LNHDA, CDR2 SQIVND (reference sequence). This CDR3 is built from 14 residues.

This clonotype was recorded a few times. The rearrangement joins TRBV27 to TRBJ2-7, with 8 bases lining up with TRBD1. This CDR3 is 14 amino acids long. CDR1 and CDR2 (germline): MNHEY, SMNVEV (reference sequence). The junction had 8 bases not matched to a gene; V was cut back by 8 bases and J by 2 bases. CDR3 sequence reads: CASADRGGTYEQYF. CDR3 DNA sequence: TGTGCCAGCGCTGACAGGGGAGGCACCTACGAGCAGTACTTC.